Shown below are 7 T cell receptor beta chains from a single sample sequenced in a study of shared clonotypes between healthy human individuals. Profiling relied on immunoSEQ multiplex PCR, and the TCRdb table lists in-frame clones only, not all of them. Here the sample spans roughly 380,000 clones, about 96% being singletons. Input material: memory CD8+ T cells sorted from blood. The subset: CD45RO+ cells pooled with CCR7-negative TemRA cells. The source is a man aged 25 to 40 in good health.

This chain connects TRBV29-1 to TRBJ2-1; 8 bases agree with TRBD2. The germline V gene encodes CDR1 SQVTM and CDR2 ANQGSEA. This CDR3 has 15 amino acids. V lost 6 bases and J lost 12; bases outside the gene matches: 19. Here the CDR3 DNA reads TGCAGCGTGCGTCGCCCGGCAGCGGGAGTAATAGGGCAGTTCTTC. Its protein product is CSVRRPAAGVIGQFF.

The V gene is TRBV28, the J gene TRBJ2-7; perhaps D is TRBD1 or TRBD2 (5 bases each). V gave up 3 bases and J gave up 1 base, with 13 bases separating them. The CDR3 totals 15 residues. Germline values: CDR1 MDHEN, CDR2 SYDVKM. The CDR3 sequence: CASSLMGPLSYEQYF. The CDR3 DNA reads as TGTGCCAGCAGTTTGATGGGACCCCTGTCCTACGAGCAGTACTTC. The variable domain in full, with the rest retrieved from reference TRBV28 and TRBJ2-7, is DVKVTQSSRYLVKRTGEKVFLECVQDMDHENMFWYRQDPGLGLRLIYFSYDVKMKEKGDIPEGYSVSREKKERFSLILESASTNQTSMYLCASSLMGPLSYEQYFGPGTRLTVT.

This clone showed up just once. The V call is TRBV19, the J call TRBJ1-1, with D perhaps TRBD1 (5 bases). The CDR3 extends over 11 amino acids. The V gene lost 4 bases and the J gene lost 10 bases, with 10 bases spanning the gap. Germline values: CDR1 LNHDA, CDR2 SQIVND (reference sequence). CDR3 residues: CASSTGSPAFF. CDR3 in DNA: TGTGCCAGTAGTACAGGGTCTCCAGCTTTCTTT.

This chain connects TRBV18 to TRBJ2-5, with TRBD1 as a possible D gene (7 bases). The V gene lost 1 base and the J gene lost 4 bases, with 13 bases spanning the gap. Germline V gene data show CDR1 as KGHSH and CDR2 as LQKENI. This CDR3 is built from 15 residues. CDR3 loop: CASSPRRAGGETQYF. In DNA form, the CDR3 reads TGTGCCAGCTCACCACGGAGGGCAGGGGGAGAGACCCAGTACTTC.

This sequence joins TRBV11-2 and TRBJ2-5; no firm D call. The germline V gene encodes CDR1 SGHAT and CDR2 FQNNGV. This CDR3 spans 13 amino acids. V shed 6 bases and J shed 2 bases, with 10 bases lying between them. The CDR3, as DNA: TGTGCCAGCAGGCCGCCCGCGCAAGAGACCCAGTACTTC. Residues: CASRPPAQETQYF.

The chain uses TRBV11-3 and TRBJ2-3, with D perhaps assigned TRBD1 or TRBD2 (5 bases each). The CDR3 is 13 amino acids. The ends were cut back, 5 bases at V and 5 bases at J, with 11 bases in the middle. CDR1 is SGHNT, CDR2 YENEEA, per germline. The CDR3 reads CASSPGPGDTQYF. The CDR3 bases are TGTGCCAGCAGCCCGGGACCTGGAGATACGCAGTATTTT.

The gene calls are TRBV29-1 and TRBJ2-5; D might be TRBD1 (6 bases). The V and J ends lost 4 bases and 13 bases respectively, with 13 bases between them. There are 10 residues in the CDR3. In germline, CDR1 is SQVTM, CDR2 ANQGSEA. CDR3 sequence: CSVGQAVSYF. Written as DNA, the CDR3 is TGCAGCGTTGGACAGGCGGTATCGTACTTC.